The 8 T cell receptor beta chains below all came from one sample that was sequenced in a study of radiotherapy plus CTLA-4 blockade in lung cancer. Clones were sequenced by immunoSEQ multiplex PCR, and TCRdb holds only the in-frame ones, with some missing. The table lists some 110,000 clones, over 65% of them singletons. Sequenced here: peripheral blood, sampled from a patient treated with radiotherapy plus ipilimumab. The receptors were gathered from a human donor with non-small cell lung cancer that progressed on radiotherapy plus ipilimumab. Some clones in this sample may be carry-over from other donors' samples.

This clone appeared once. The chain employs TRBV11-2 and TRBJ2-7; D is possibly TRBD1 (5 bases). Germline assignment: CDR1 SGHAT and CDR2 FQNNGV. V gave up 4 bases and J gave up 2 bases, with 12 bases separating them. The CDR3 loop spans 14 amino acids. The CDR3 coding sequence is TGTGCCAGCAGCTCTTATGGGGCCCCCTACGAGCAGTACTTC. This encodes CASSSYGAPYEQYF. Filled out from reference TRBV11-2 and TRBJ2-7, the complete variable domain reads EAGVAQSPRYKIIEKRQSVAFWCNPISGHATLYWYQQILGQGPKLLIQFQNNGVVDDSQLPKDRFSAERLKGVDSTLKIQPAKLEDSAVYLCASSSYGAPYEQYFGPGTRLTVT.

This chain uses TRBV13 with TRBJ2-1; the D gene is possibly TRBD2 (5 bases). V shed 5 bases and J shed 4 bases, with 21 bases lying between them. Germline V gives CDR1 PRHDT, CDR2 FYEKMQ (reference sequence). The CDR3 is 17 amino acids. The CDR3 loop is CASSTGREGHLYNEQFF. CDR3 in DNA: TGTGCCAGCAGCACCGGACGGGAAGGGCATTTATACAATGAGCAGTTCTTC. Full variable domain (outside the CDR3, taken from reference TRBV13 and TRBJ2-1): AAGVIQSPRHLIKEKRETATLKCYPIPRHDTVYWYQQGPGQDPQFLISFYEKMQSDKGSIPDRFSAQQFSDYHSELNMSSLELGDSALYFCASSTGREGHLYNEQFFGPGTRLTVL.

The chain links TRBV9 to TRBJ2-7; either TRBD1 or TRBD2 may fit D (5 bases each). The CDR3 is 15 amino acids. The germline gives CDR1 SGDLS, CDR2 YYNGEE. V was cut by 0 bases and J by 2 bases, with 12 bases left in between. Here the CDR3 reads CASSVDGTGPYEQYF. CDR3 DNA: TGTGCCAGCAGCGTAGATGGGACGGGACCCTACGAGCAGTACTTC.

V is TRBV7-2 and J is TRBJ2-7; no reliable D call. The germline gives CDR1 SGHTA, CDR2 FQGNSA. Trimming pared 1 base from V and 3 bases from J, leaving 7 bases between. CDR3 length: 13 amino acids. The CDR3 region is CASSLEQLYEQYF. CDR3 DNA: TGTGCCAGCAGCTTAGAACAGCTCTACGAGCAGTACTTC.

J is TRBJ1-5 and V is TRBV6-1, with TRBD1 matching over 10 bases. The CDR3 runs 17 residues. In germline, CDR1 is MNHNS, CDR2 SASEGT. Losses at the gene ends were 4 bases for V and 2 bases for J; bases not matched to a gene: 8. CDR3 DNA: TGTGCCAGCAGTGGGGGACAGGGGAGATGGGGCAATCAGCCCCAGCATTTT. Translating gives CASSGGQGRWGNQPQHF.

This clone came up once. In DNA form, the CDR3 reads TGTGCCAGCAGTTTAAGCCCCGAAACTGAAGCTTTCTTT. Encoded protein: CASSLSPETEAFF. The V call is TRBV28, the J call TRBJ1-1; D gene unclear. This CDR3 has 13 amino acids. Between the trimmed V and J ends, which lost 2 bases and 5 bases, there was a span of 9 bases. The germline gives CDR1 MDHEN, CDR2 SYDVKM.

The chain employs TRBV10-3 and TRBJ2-7, with TRBD1 identical over 8 bases. The ends lost 7 bases at V and 1 base at J; junction bases unmatched: 12. The CDR3 sequence is 16 residues long. CDR1 ENHRY and CDR2 SYGVKD come from the germline V gene. CDR3: CAITIDRGPSSYEQYF. As DNA, the CDR3 is TGTGCCATCACCATAGACAGGGGCCCTTCTTCCTACGAGCAGTACTTC.

J is TRBJ2-1 and V is TRBV5-6, with TRBD1 identical over 7 bases. With 4 bases clipped from V and 10 bases from J, the junction kept 5 bases outside the gene matches. In germline, CDR1 is SGHDT, CDR2 YYEEEE. CDR3 size: 12 residues. This CDR3 reads CASSRRQGEQFF. The DNA of the CDR3 is TGTGCCAGCAGCCGAAGACAGGGAGAGCAGTTCTTC. Together with reference TRBV5-6 and TRBJ2-1, the CDR3 gives the full variable domain: DAGVTQSPTHLIKTRGQQVTLRCSPKSGHDTVSWYQQALGQGPQFIFQYYEEEERQRGNFPDRFSGHQFPNYSSELNVNALLLGDSALYLCASSRRQGEQFFGPGTRLTVL.